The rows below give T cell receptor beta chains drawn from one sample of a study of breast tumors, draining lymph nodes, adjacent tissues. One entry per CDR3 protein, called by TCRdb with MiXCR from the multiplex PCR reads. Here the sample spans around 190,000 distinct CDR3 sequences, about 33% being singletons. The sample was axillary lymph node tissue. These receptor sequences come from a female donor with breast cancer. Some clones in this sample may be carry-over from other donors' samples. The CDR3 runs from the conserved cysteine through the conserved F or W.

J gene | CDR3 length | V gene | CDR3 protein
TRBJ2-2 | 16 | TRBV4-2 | CASSQDLRLPTGELFF
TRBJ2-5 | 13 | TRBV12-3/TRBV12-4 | CATRQGGRETQYF
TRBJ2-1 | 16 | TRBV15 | CATSRERGVGLNEQFF
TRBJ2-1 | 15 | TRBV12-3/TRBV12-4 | CASSSPGMGSNEQFF
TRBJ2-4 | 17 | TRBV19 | CASSFRVGKLAKNIQYF
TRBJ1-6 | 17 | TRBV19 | CASSISPGQGIRSPLHF
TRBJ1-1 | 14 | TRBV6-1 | CASPRVGMNTEAFF
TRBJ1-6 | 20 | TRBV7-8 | CASSSPTTGNIGTYNSPLHF
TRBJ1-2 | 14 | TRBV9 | CASGGGTLNYGYTF
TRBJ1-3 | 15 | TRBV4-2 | CASSQSGGTGNTIYF
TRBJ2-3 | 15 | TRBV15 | CATSRASGRKDTQYF
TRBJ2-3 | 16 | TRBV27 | CASSSRITGGTDTQYF
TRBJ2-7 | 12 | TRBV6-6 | CASSYHCHEQYF
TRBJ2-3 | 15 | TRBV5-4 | CTSRPGTPGPDTQYF
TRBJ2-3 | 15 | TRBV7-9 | CASSLVTGVTDTQYF
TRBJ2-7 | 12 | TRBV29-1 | CSVRGVGYGQHF
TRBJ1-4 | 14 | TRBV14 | CASSSYTGIEKLFF
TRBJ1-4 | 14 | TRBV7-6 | CASSIGQGGEKLFF
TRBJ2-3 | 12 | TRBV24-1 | CATSGLTDTQYF
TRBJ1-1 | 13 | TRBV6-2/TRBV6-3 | CASHRTGKGQAFF
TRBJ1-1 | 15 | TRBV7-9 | CASSPPSRQPREAFF
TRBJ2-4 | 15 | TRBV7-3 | CASSLTGSAKNIQHF
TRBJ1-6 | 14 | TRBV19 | CASRRGQGDSPLHF
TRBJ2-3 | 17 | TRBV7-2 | CASSPQRGGPSTDTQYF